This note documents a single T cell receptor beta chain sequence. In the original workflow: How many nucleated cells were present was estimated from reference gene primer amplification. Assay: immunoSEQ multiplex PCR; the TCRdb copy retains only in-frame clones and omits some. V and J calls and clone size follow that table, whereas D and trimming were derived from the DNA. The table lists about 270,000 clones, roughly nine tenths of them singletons, with approximately 9% in the top ten. The CDR3 has 17 amino acids. Trimming removed 2 bases from V and 7 bases from J; junction bases left unmatched: 15. Looked up from germline, CDR1 is SGHRS and CDR2 is YFSETQ. The sample belongs to a study of blood T cell repertoires in COVID-19. Looking at the study overall: PBMCs, B-cell-depleted T cells, or T cells provided the cDNA or gDNA that made up the material.

This chain joins TRBV5-1 and TRBJ2-1; 7 nucleotides agree with TRBD2. Material: peripheral blood. The TCR sequence derives from a man aged 35 to 55 with active or convalescent COVID-19. In nucleotides, the CDR3 is TGCGCCAGCAGCTTAGGCTTAACGGGGGGATCCGAGAATGAGCAGTTCTTC. Encoded protein: CASSLGLTGGSENEQFF.